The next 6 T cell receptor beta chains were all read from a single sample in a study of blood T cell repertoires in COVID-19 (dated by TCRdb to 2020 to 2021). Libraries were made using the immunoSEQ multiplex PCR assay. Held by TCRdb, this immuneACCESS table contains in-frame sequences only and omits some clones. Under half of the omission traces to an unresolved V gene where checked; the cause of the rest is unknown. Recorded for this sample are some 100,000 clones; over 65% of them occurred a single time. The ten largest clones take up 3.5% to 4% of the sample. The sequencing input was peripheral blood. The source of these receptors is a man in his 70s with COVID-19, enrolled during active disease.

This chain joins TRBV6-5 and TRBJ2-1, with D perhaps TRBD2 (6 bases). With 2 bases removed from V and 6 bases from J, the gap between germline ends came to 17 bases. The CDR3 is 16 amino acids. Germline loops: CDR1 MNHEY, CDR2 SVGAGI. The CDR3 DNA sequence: TGTGCCAGCAGTTACCCCCGGGCGGGAAGAATCAATGAGCAGTTCTTC. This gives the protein CASSYPRAGRINEQFF.

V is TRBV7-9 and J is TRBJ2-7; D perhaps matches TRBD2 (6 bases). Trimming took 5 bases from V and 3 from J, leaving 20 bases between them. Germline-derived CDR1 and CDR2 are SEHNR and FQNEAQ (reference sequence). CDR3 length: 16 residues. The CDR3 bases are TGTGCCAGCAGCCCAAATGGAGGGACGGGCTTCTACGAGCAGTACTTC. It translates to CASSPNGGTGFYEQYF.

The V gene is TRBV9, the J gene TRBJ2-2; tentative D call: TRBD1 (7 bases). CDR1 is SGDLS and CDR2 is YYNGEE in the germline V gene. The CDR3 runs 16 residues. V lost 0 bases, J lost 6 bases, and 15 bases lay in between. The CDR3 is CASSVAPGGIAGELFF. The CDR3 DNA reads TGTGCCAGCAGCGTAGCCCCAGGGGGGATCGCCGGGGAGCTGTTTTTT. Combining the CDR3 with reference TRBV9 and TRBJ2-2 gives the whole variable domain DSGVTQTPKHLITATGQRVTLRCSPRSGDLSVYWYQQSLDQGLQFLIQYYNGEERAKGNILERFSAQQFPDLHSELNLSSLELGDSALYFCASSVAPGGIAGELFFGEGSRLTVL.

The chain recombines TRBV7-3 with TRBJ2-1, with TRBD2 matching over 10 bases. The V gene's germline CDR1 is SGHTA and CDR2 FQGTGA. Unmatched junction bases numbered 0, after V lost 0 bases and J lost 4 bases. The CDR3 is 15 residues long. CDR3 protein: CASSLTSGGYNEQFF. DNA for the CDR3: TGTGCCAGCAGCTTAACTAGCGGGGGGTACAATGAGCAGTTCTTC.

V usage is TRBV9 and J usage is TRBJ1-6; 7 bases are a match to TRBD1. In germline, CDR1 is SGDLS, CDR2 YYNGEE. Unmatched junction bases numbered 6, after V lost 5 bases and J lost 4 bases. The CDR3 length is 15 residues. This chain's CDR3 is CASSTGVEYNSPLHF. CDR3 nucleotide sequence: TGTGCCAGCAGTACAGGGGTAGAGTATAATTCACCCCTCCACTTT.

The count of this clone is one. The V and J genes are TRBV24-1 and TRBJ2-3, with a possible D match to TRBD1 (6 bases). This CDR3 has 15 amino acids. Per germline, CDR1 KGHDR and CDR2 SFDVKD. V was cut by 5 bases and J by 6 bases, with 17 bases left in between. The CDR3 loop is CATSGTVSIQDTQYF. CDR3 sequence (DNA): TGTGCCACCAGTGGGACAGTTAGCATTCAGGATACGCAGTATTTT.